This is a list of T cell receptor beta chains from one sample in a study of Tregs in tolerant kidney transplant recipients. Sequencing used immunoSEQ multiplex PCR; TCRdb keeps in-frame clones, though not all of them. The sample has approximately 60,000 clones; about 83% are singletons. Sequencing was done on a sample of CD4+ T cells from blood. The receptors stem from a human donor in good health. The CDR3 runs from the conserved cysteine through the conserved F or W. Each record gives: D gene, V gene, J gene, clone size, CDR3 DNA, CDR3 protein. A D gene is named only where the DNA matches it firmly. Part of the rows lack a size; the others show once, few, many or a class for expanded clones.

D gene: NA; V gene: TRBV19; J gene: TRBJ1-4; clone size: NA; CDR3 DNA: TGTGCCTCCTCCGGTGGGGGGGCGCCCACAGGGAATGAAAAACTGTTTTTT; CDR3 protein: CASSGGGAPTGNEKLFF
D gene: NA; V gene: TRBV11-2; J gene: TRBJ1-4; clone size: NA; CDR3 DNA: TGTGCCAGCAGCTTAGAAGGGGGGCTAGGAAAACTGTTTTTT; CDR3 protein: CASSLEGGLGKLFF
D gene: TRBD2; V gene: TRBV5-4; J gene: TRBJ2-3; clone size: NA; CDR3 DNA: TGTGCCAGCAGCTTCCGGGGGGGTGCAGATACGCAGTATTTT; CDR3 protein: CASSFRGGADTQYF
D gene: TRBD2; V gene: TRBV5-1; J gene: TRBJ2-1; clone size: NA; CDR3 DNA: TGCGCCAGCAGCCCGACCACTGAGCGGGGGGGCGGTGAGCAGTTCTTC; CDR3 protein: CASSPTTERGGGEQFF
D gene: NA; V gene: TRBV7-9; J gene: TRBJ1-1; clone size: once; CDR3 DNA: TGTGCCAGCAGCTTAGCGGGGAGGTCTGAAGCTTTCTTT; CDR3 protein: CASSLAGRSEAFF
D gene: NA; V gene: TRBV4-2; J gene: TRBJ1-1; clone size: NA; CDR3 DNA: TGTGCCAGCAGCCAAGATCGGCGGCAAAGGACTGAAGCTTTCTTT; CDR3 protein: CASSQDRRQRTEAFF
D gene: TRBD2; V gene: TRBV4-2; J gene: TRBJ2-7; clone size: NA; CDR3 DNA: TGTGCCAGCAGCCAAGAAGTAGCGGGGGTTTACGAGCAGTACTTC; CDR3 protein: CASSQEVAGVYEQYF
D gene: NA; V gene: TRBV2; J gene: TRBJ1-1; clone size: NA; CDR3 DNA: TGTGCCAGCACCCAAGGAACAGGGTACACTGAAGCTTTCTTT; CDR3 protein: CASTQGTGYTEAFF
D gene: NA; V gene: TRBV4-1; J gene: TRBJ1-5; clone size: NA; CDR3 DNA: TGCGCCAGCAGCCCGCAGGGTTTGCAGCCCCAGCATTTT; CDR3 protein: CASSPQGLQPQHF
D gene: NA; V gene: TRBV7-2; J gene: TRBJ2-7; clone size: NA; CDR3 DNA: TGTGCCAGCAGCTTGACGGCGGCCTCGCACGAGCAGTACTTC; CDR3 protein: CASSLTAASHEQYF
D gene: NA; V gene: TRBV7-3; J gene: TRBJ2-1; clone size: NA; CDR3 DNA: TGTGCCAGCAGCCCGGACTCCGGAGGGGAGCAGTTCTTC; CDR3 protein: CASSPDSGGEQFF
D gene: TRBD2; V gene: TRBV5-6; J gene: TRBJ2-1; clone size: NA; CDR3 DNA: TGTGCCAGCAGCCGAAGGCGTACGGGTAGGGAGGGTGAGCAGTTCTTC; CDR3 protein: CASSRRRTGREGEQFF
D gene: TRBD1; V gene: TRBV6-1; J gene: TRBJ2-5; clone size: NA; CDR3 DNA: TGTGCCAGCAGTGAACCGGGACAGCCTCGGGTGACCCAGTACTTC; CDR3 protein: CASSEPGQPRVTQYF
D gene: NA; V gene: TRBV7-3; J gene: TRBJ1-2; clone size: NA; CDR3 DNA: TGTGCCAGCAGCCTCACCTCCCAGGGTACGGCTGGCTACACCTTC; CDR3 protein: CASSLTSQGTAGYTF
D gene: TRBD2; V gene: TRBV5-1; J gene: TRBJ2-7; clone size: NA; CDR3 DNA: TGCGCCAGCAGCTCCTTAGCGGGAGCTCCCAACGAGCAGTACTTC; CDR3 protein: CASSSLAGAPNEQYF
D gene: TRBD2; V gene: TRBV5-8; J gene: TRBJ2-5; clone size: NA; CDR3 DNA: TGTGCCAGCAGCCCTAAGGGACTAGCGGGTGGAGAGACCCAGTACTTC; CDR3 protein: CASSPKGLAGGETQYF
D gene: TRBD1; V gene: TRBV6-5; J gene: TRBJ1-1; clone size: NA; CDR3 DNA: TGTGCCAGCAGGCGACAGGGAGAAGCTTTCTTT; CDR3 protein: CASRRQGEAFF
D gene: NA; V gene: TRBV19; J gene: TRBJ1-2; clone size: NA; CDR3 DNA: TGTGCCAGTAGTATCGGGGAGGGTGGCTATGGCTACACCTTC; CDR3 protein: CASSIGEGGYGYTF
D gene: TRBD2; V gene: TRBV7-2; J gene: TRBJ2-3; clone size: once; CDR3 DNA: TGTGCCAGCAGCTTAGCACTAGCGGGAGGGAGGAGCACAGATACGCAGTATTTT; CDR3 protein: CASSLALAGGRSTDTQYF
D gene: NA; V gene: TRBV21-1; J gene: TRBJ2-5; clone size: NA; CDR3 DNA: TGTGCCAGCAGCGGACGTTGTCAAGAGACCCAGTACTTC; CDR3 protein: CASSGRCQETQYF
D gene: NA; V gene: TRBV5-1; J gene: TRBJ1-4; clone size: few; CDR3 DNA: TGCGCCAGCAGCTTGGCGGGGGAGGAAAAACTGTTTTTT; CDR3 protein: CASSLAGEEKLFF
D gene: TRBD1; V gene: TRBV7-2; J gene: TRBJ2-7; clone size: NA; CDR3 DNA: TGTGCCAGCAGCTTACAAAGGGGGCCCTACGAGCAGTACTTC; CDR3 protein: CASSLQRGPYEQYF
D gene: TRBD1; V gene: TRBV7-6; J gene: TRBJ2-3; clone size: NA; CDR3 DNA: TGTGCCAGCAGCTTAGCGGGACAGGGGAAGTCCACAGATACGCAGTATTTT; CDR3 protein: CASSLAGQGKSTDTQYF
D gene: NA; V gene: TRBV30; J gene: TRBJ2-3; clone size: NA; CDR3 DNA: TGTGCCTGGACCGTGGGCGGAACAGTAAGCACAGATACGCAGTATTTT; CDR3 protein: CAWTVGGTVSTDTQYF
D gene: NA; V gene: TRBV29-1; J gene: TRBJ1-2; clone size: NA; CDR3 DNA: TGCAGCGTGAGGACAACTTATAACTATGGCTACACCTTC; CDR3 protein: CSVRTTYNYGYTF
D gene: NA; V gene: TRBV11-2; J gene: TRBJ2-3; clone size: NA; CDR3 DNA: TGTGCCAGCAGCTCAGCCCACAGGGTCGAAGCTAGCACAGATACGCAGTATTTT; CDR3 protein: CASSSAHRVEASTDTQYF
D gene: NA; V gene: TRBV7-2; J gene: TRBJ2-6; clone size: NA; CDR3 DNA: TGTGCCAGCAGGGACTCTGGGGCCAACGTCCTGACTTTC; CDR3 protein: CASRDSGANVLTF
D gene: NA; V gene: TRBV13; J gene: TRBJ1-1; clone size: NA; CDR3 DNA: TGTGCCAGCAGCCGCCCCAGGGTGAGCACTGAAGCTTTCTTT; CDR3 protein: CASSRPRVSTEAFF